Shown below are 26 T cell receptor beta chains from a single sample sequenced in a study of T-cell memory formation after mild COVID-19. TCRdb processed the 5' RACE reads anew with MiXCR; each CDR3 protein has one entry. The sample includes 410,000 or so distinct CDR3 sequences, 23% of them seen just once. Specimen: PBMCs or a T cell subset sorted from them (not recorded which). These receptors were collected from an adult woman who had mild COVID-19 (a few samples of this study predate the infection). Cell type and time point are not known.

The table lists this clonotype with a few counts. The rearrangement joins TRBV3-1 to TRBJ2-7, with D unresolved. V lost 0 bases and J lost 5, with 8 bases in between. The CDR3 extends over 13 amino acids. Germline V lookup: CDR1 LGHDT, CDR2 YNNKEL (reference sequence). In DNA form, the CDR3 reads TGTGCCAGCAGCCAAGATGGTGTGGACGAGCAGTACTTC. Encoded protein: CASSQDGVDEQYF.

The rearrangement links TRBV24-1 to TRBJ2-5, with D hard to call. V gave up 1 base and J gave up 5 bases, with 1 base separating them. CDR1 is KGHDR and CDR2 is SFDVKD in the germline V gene. The length of the CDR3 is 11 residues. CDR3 residues: CATSDFETQYF. The DNA for the CDR3 is TGTGCCACCAGTGATTTTGAGACCCAGTACTTC.

This clonotype was found a few times. This sequence joins TRBV7-3 and TRBJ2-5; 11 positions agree with TRBD2. CDR3 length: 15 residues. The J segment lost 7 bases and the V segment lost 5 bases, leaving 9 bases of the junction unmatched. The germline CDR1 and CDR2 sequences are SGHTA and FQGTGA. The DNA for the CDR3 is TGTGCCAGCAGCGAACTAGCGGGGGTTCGGGGGACCCAGTACTTC. Translated: CASSELAGVRGTQYF. The entire variable domain, with the rest obtained from reference TRBV7-3 and TRBJ2-5, is as follows: GAGVSQTPSNKVTEKGKYVELRCDPISGHTALYWYRQSLGQGPEFLIYFQGTGAADDSGLPNDRFFAVRPEGSVSTLKIQRTERGDSAVYLCASSELAGVRGTQYFGPGTRLLVL.

The CDR3 sequence is CASSLVATNYGYTF. The CDR3 DNA sequence: TGCGCCAGCAGCTTGGTTGCGACAAACTATGGCTACACCTTC. This chain links TRBV5-1 with TRBJ1-2; D gene unclear. V was cut by 0 bases and J by 2 bases, with 8 bases left in between. The CDR3 has 14 amino acids. Germline lookup yields CDR1 SGHRS and CDR2 YFSETQ.

The CDR3 DNA is TGCAGCGCGGTGCGGGGTTTAGGAGAGACCCAGTACTTC. Residues: CSAVRGLGETQYF. The V and J genes are TRBV29-1 and TRBJ2-5, with a weak D call TRBD2 (6 bases). Germline loops: CDR1 SQVTM, CDR2 ANQGSEA. CDR3 length: 13 amino acids. Trimming took 7 bases from V and 4 from J, leaving 16 bases between them.

The V call is TRBV5-1, the J call TRBJ1-4; tentatively, D is TRBD1 (5 bases). The V end was cut by 4 bases, the J end by 7 bases, with 11 bases between. The CDR3 runs to 13 residues. Germline CDR1 SGHRS, CDR2 YFSETQ. CDR3 loop: CASSPFGGEKLFF. The CDR3 nucleotides are TGCGCCAGCAGCCCATTCGGGGGTGAAAAACTGTTTTTT.

The V call is TRBV18, the J call TRBJ1-1; 8 bases agree with TRBD1. The CDR3 covers 15 residues. Trimming removed 5 bases from V and 7 bases from J; junction bases left unmatched: 12. Germline V lookup: CDR1 KGHSH, CDR2 LQKENI. The CDR3 bases are TGTGCCAGCTCAAGTGGGACAGGTCGAACGTTTGAAGCTTTCTTT. Its translation is CASSSGTGRTFEAFF.

This clonotype was detected once. This chain joins TRBV9 and TRBJ2-1; 8 bases are shared with TRBD2. This CDR3 contains 15 residues. The trim removed 3 bases at V and 7 bases at J, leaving 9 bases unmatched. The germline CDR1 and CDR2 sequences are SGDLS and YYNGEE. The CDR3 coding sequence is TGTGCCAGCAGCGCGACTAGCGCGTGGGATAATGAGCAGTTCTTC. Encoded protein: CASSATSAWDNEQFF.

The chain joins TRBV3-1 to TRBJ2-2, with 11 bases that match TRBD2. Germline V CDR1 and CDR2: LGHDT, YNNKEL (reference sequence). The V gene end was trimmed by 2 bases and the J gene end by 1 base; junction bases not matched to a gene: 0. The CDR3 runs 16 residues. The CDR3 loop is CASSQTSGRNTGELFF. The CDR3 DNA sequence: TGTGCCAGCAGCCAAACTAGCGGGAGGAACACCGGGGAGCTGTTTTTT.

The chain uses TRBV29-1 and TRBJ1-2; D remains unclear. V was cut by 7 bases and J by 4 bases, with 13 bases left in between. Germline CDR1 reads SQVTM; CDR2 reads ANQGSEA. This CDR3 has 12 residues. The DNA for the CDR3 is TGCAGCGCCCTCGTCAGACCCTATGGCTACACCTTC. This gives the protein CSALVRPYGYTF.

This clonotype has only a few counts. The CDR3 coding sequence is TGTGCCAGCAGTTCTCACCCAGATACGCAGTATTTT. The encoded protein is CASSSHPDTQYF. The chain recombines TRBV12-3 or TRBV12-4 with TRBJ2-3; no firm D call. V lost 4 bases, J lost 4 bases, and 6 bases lay in between. The CDR3 spans 12 residues.

The V call is TRBV6-5, the J call TRBJ2-7, with D possibly being TRBD2 (6 bases). V gave up 7 bases and J gave up 2 bases, with 18 bases separating them. This CDR3 spans 15 amino acids. CDR1 MNHEY and CDR2 SVGAGI come from the germline V gene. The CDR3 spells CASTRLGERAYEQYF. The CDR3 DNA reads TGTGCCAGCACCCGACTAGGAGAGAGGGCCTACGAGCAGTACTTC.

The table lists this clonotype with a few counts. The V gene is TRBV5-4, the J gene TRBJ2-5; 7 nucleotides agree with TRBD1. Germline lookup yields CDR1 SGHNT and CDR2 YYREEE (reference sequence). V was pared by 4 bases and J by 4 bases, with 16 bases of the junction left unmatched. The CDR3 sequence is 17 residues long. CDR3 DNA sequence: TGTGCCAGCAGCGAGGGGGCAGGCCCCCCATGGGGAGAGACCCAGTACTTC. Amino acid sequence: CASSEGAGPPWGETQYF.

The V gene is TRBV5-4, the J gene TRBJ1-1; 9 bases line up with TRBD1. Germline CDR1 reads SGHNT; CDR2 reads YYREEE (reference sequence). J gave up 4 bases and V 4 bases, and 14 bases lay outside the gene matches. CDR3 size: 17 residues. The CDR3 here is CASSLDRGGGSGTEAFF. DNA for the CDR3: TGTGCCAGCAGCCTGGACAGGGGCGGTGGTTCCGGCACTGAAGCTTTCTTT. The variable domain in full, with the rest retrieved from reference TRBV5-4 and TRBJ1-1, is ETGVTQSPTHLIKTRGQQVTLRCSSQSGHNTVSWYQQALGQGPQFIFQYYREEENGRGNFPPRFSGLQFPNYSSELNVNALELDDSALYLCASSLDRGGGSGTEAFFGQGTRLTVV.

This clonotype was found many times. The genes are TRBV25-1 and TRBJ2-4; D possibly uses TRBD1 or TRBD2 (5 bases each). Germline CDR1 and CDR2: MGHDK and SYGVNS. The CDR3 runs to 15 residues. Trimming cost V 3 bases and J 0 bases, with 9 bases left between them. For the CDR3, the DNA is TGTGCCAGCAGTGACTCCGGGACAGCCAAAAACATTCAGTACTTC. This translates into CASSDSGTAKNIQYF. Combining the CDR3 with reference TRBV25-1 and TRBJ2-4 gives the whole variable domain EADIYQTPRYLVIGTGKKITLECSQTMGHDKMYWYQQDPGMELHLIHYSYGVNSTEKGDLSSESTVSRIRTEHFPLTLESARPSHTSQYLCASSDSGTAKNIQYFGAGTRLSVL.

This chain connects TRBV24-1 to TRBJ2-5; 10 nucleotides line up with TRBD1. The CDR3 has 16 amino acids. Per germline, CDR1 KGHDR and CDR2 SFDVKD. V shed 4 bases and J 2 bases; nucleotides not matched to a gene: 6. The CDR3 spells CATSEQGTGVQETQYF. CDR3 coding DNA: TGTGCCACCAGTGAGCAAGGGACAGGGGTTCAAGAGACCCAGTACTTC.

This clonotype was found many times. This chain links TRBV5-1 with TRBJ2-7, with 14 bases lining up with TRBD2. Germline values: CDR1 SGHRS, CDR2 YFSETQ. This CDR3 region has 20 residues. Unmatched junction bases numbered 16, after V lost 4 bases and J lost 1 base. The CDR3 DNA sequence: TGCGCCAGCAGCCCCGACGGGACTAGCGGGAGAGGGGTTTGGTCCTACGAGCAGTACTTC. Translated, it gives CASSPDGTSGRGVWSYEQYF. The variable domain in full, completed from reference TRBV5-1 and TRBJ2-7, reads KAGVTQTPRYLIKTRGQQVTLSCSPISGHRSVSWYQQTPGQGLQFLFEYFSETQRNKGNFPGRFSGRQFSNSRSEMNVSTLELGDSALYLCASSPDGTSGRGVWSYEQYFGPGTRLTVT.

The chain recombines TRBV7-2 with TRBJ2-2; maybe TRBD2 (6 bases). Germline values: CDR1 SGHTA, CDR2 FQGNSA. V gave up 1 base and J gave up 0 bases, with 6 bases separating them. The CDR3 is made up of 15 amino acids. CDR3 nucleotide sequence: TGTGCCAGCAGCTTAGAGCGGGCGAACACCGGGGAGCTGTTTTTT. This codes for CASSLERANTGELFF.

In its sample, this clonotype was seen a few times. The chain carries TRBV5-5 and TRBJ2-2; possibly TRBD1 for D (6 bases). Trimming removed 7 bases at V and 4 bases at J, with 11 bases between. Germline assignment: CDR1 SGHKS and CDR2 YYEKEE (reference sequence). The CDR3 runs to 13 residues. Here the CDR3 DNA reads TGTGCCAGCTCGGACAGAACCACCGGGGAGCTGTTTTTT. It is translated as CASSDRTTGELFF.

The rearrangement uses TRBV5-1 and TRBJ2-1, with 7 positions matching TRBD1. Trimming cost V 5 bases and J 0 bases; bases outside gene matches: 14. Germline V gene data show CDR1 as SGHRS and CDR2 as YFSETQ. CDR3 length: 18 amino acids. The CDR3 DNA is TGCGCCAGCAGTTATGCCGAGGACAGGCCGAGCTCCTACAATGAGCAGTTCTTC. This encodes CASSYAEDRPSSYNEQFF.

The V call is TRBV12-3 or TRBV12-4, the J call TRBJ1-1; no clear D gene. The CDR3 has 13 residues. The V and J ends lost 3 bases and 7 bases respectively, with 12 bases between them. In DNA, the CDR3 is TGTGCCAGCAGTTTCGGGCTACCTTATGAAGCTTTCTTT. Amino acid sequence: CASSFGLPYEAFF.

This clonotype was detected a few times. The genes are TRBV11-2 and TRBJ2-1; D unclear. This CDR3 is 14 amino acids long. Germline CDR1 is SGHAT and CDR2 is FQNNGV. V dropped 3 bases and J dropped 4 bases, with 10 bases sitting between them. DNA of the CDR3: TGTGCCAGCAGCTTGCGGAGTCAGTACAATGAGCAGTTCTTC. Amino acid sequence: CASSLRSQYNEQFF.

This sequence joins TRBV28 and TRBJ2-3; TRBD2 matches 7 bases. The V and J ends lost 2 bases and 4 bases, in that order; junction bases with no gene match: 12. CDR1 MDHEN and CDR2 SYDVKM come from the germline V gene. This CDR3 is built from 17 residues. The CDR3 DNA is TGTGCCAGCAGTTTAACTTCGGCGGGAGTAAACGCAGATACGCAGTATTTT. This gives the protein CASSLTSAGVNADTQYF.

This clonotype was recorded a few times. CDR3 nucleotide sequence: TGTGCCAGCAGCCCCCCGGTTGGGGAGCAGTATTTT. Translation gives CASSPPVGEQYF. The V call is TRBV7-6, the J call TRBJ2-3, with D unclear. This CDR3 contains 12 residues. Trimming removed 5 bases from V and 11 bases from J, with 14 bases in between. Germline CDR1 reads SGHVS; CDR2 reads FNYEAQ.

The chain recombines TRBV5-6 with TRBJ2-5; 12 nucleotides match TRBD2. V was pared by 4 bases and J by 1 base, with 2 bases of the junction left unmatched. CDR3 length: 15 amino acids. Germline-derived CDR1 and CDR2 are SGHDT and YYEEEE. DNA for the CDR3: TGTGCCAGCAGCACACTAGCGGGGGGCCAAGAGACCCAGTACTTC. This gives the protein CASSTLAGGQETQYF.

This rearrangement joins TRBV5-1 to TRBJ1-4; TRBD1 matches 8 bases. V shed 4 bases and J 0 bases; nucleotides not matched to a gene: 8. This CDR3 contains 17 residues. Germline values: CDR1 SGHRS, CDR2 YFSETQ. CDR3 sequence reads: CASSGPKQGATNEKLFF. The DNA of the CDR3 is TGCGCCAGCAGCGGCCCCAAACAGGGGGCAACTAATGAAAAACTGTTTTTT. Complete variable domain (other parts from reference TRBV5-1 and TRBJ1-4): KAGVTQTPRYLIKTRGQQVTLSCSPISGHRSVSWYQQTPGQGLQFLFEYFSETQRNKGNFPGRFSGRQFSNSRSEMNVSTLELGDSALYLCASSGPKQGATNEKLFFGSGTQLSVL.